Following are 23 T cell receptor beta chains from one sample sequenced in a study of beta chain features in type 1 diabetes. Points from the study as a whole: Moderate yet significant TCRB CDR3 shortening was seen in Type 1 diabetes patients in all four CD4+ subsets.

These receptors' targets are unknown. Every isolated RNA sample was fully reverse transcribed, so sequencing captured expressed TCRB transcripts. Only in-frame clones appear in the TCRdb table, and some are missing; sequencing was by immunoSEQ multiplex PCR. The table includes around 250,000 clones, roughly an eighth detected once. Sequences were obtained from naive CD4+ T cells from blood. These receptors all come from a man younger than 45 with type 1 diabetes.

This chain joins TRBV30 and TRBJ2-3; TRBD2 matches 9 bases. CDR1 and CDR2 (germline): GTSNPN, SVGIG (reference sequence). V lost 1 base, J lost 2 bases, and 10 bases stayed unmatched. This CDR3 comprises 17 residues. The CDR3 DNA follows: TGTGCCTGGAGTGGGAGCGGGAGGACCCACTTCACAGATACGCAGTATTTT. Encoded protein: CAWSGSGRTHFTDTQYF.

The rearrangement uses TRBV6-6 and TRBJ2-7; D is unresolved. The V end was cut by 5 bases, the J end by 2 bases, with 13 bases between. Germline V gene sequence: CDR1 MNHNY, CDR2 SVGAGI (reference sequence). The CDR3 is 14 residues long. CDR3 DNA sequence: TGTGCCAGCAGTCCCCGTGGCGGAGCCTACGAGCAGTACTTC. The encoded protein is CASSPRGGAYEQYF.

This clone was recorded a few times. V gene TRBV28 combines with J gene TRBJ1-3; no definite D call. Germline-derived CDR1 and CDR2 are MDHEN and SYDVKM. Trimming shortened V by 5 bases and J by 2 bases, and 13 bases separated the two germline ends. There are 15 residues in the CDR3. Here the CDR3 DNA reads TGTGCCAGCAGTCCCCCTCGACAAGCTGGAAACACCATATATTTT. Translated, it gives CASSPPRQAGNTIYF.

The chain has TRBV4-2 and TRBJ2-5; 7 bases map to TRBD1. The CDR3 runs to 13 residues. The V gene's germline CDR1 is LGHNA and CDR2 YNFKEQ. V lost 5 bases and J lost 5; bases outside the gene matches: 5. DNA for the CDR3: TGTGCCAGCAGCATCACAGGGGTGGAGACCCAGTACTTC. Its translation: CASSITGVETQYF.

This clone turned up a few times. CDR3 residues: CASSENGLAGGVYEQYF. The CDR3 coding sequence is TGTGCCAGCAGCGAAAATGGCCTAGCGGGAGGGGTCTACGAGCAGTACTTC. The chain combines TRBV5-4 with TRBJ2-7, with TRBD2 identical over 12 bases. The germline gives CDR1 SGHNT, CDR2 YYREEE (reference sequence). The V segment lost 4 bases and the J segment 3 bases; nucleotides outside the gene matches: 11. The CDR3 runs to 17 residues.

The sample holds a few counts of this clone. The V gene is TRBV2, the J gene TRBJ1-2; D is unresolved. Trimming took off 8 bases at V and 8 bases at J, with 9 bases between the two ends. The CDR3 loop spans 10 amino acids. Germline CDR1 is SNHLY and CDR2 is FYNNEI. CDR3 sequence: CASSLEGYTF. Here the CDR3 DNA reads TGTGCCAGCTCGCTAGAGGGCTACACCTTC.

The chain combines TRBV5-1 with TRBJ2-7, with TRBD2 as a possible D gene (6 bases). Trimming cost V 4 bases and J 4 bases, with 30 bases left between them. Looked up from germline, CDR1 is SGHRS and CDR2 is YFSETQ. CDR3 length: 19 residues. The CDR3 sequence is CASSPIKGGGSQLSYEQYF. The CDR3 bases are TGCGCCAGCAGCCCCATCAAAGGTGGGGGGAGCCAACTGTCGTACGAGCAGTACTTC.

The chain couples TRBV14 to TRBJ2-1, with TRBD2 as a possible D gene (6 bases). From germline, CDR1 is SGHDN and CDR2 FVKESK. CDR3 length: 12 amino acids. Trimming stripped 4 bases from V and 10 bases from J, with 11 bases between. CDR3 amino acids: CASSPQAGEQFF. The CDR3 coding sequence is TGTGCCAGCAGCCCCCAGGCGGGAGAGCAGTTCTTC.

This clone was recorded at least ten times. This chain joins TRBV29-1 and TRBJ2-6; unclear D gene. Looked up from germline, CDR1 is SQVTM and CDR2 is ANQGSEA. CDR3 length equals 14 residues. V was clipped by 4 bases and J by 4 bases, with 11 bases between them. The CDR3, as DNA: TGCAGCGTTGTTGGGTATAGCGGGGCCAACGTCCTGACTTTC. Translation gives CSVVGYSGANVLTF.

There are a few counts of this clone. CDR3 DNA: TGTGCCAGCACATCCGGCGGGACTGAAGCTTTCTTT. Translation gives CASTSGGTEAFF. J is TRBJ1-1 and V is TRBV27; D is uncertain. CDR1 and CDR2 from the germline V gene are MNHEY and SMNVEV (reference sequence). The V end was cut by 7 bases, the J end by 5 bases, with 11 bases between. The CDR3 has 12 amino acids.

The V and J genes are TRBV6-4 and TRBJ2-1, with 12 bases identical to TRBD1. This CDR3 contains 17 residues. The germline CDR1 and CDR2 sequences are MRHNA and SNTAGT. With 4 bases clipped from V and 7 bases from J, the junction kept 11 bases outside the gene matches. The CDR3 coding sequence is TGTGCCAGCAGTGCGCGACTGGGGACAGGGGGCTGGAATGAGCAGTTCTTC. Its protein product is CASSARLGTGGWNEQFF.

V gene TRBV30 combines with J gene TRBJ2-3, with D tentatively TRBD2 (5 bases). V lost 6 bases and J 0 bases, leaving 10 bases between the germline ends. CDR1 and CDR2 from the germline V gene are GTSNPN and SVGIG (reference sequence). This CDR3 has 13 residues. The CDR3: CACSSKSTDTQYF. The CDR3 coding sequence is TGTGCCTGCTCTAGCAAAAGCACAGATACGCAGTATTTT.

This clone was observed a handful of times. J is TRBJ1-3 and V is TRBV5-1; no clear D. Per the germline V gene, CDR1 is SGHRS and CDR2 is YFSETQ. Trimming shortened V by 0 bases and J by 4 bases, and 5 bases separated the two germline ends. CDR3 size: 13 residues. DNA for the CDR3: TGCGCCAGCAGCTTGGATCAGGGAAACACCATATATTTT. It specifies CASSLDQGNTIYF.

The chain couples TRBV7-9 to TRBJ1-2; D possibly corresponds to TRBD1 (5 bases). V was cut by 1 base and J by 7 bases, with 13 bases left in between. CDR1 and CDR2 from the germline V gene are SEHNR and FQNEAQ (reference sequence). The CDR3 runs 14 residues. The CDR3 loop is CASSLVGGMSGYTF. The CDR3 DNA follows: TGTGCCAGCAGCTTAGTCGGGGGAATGAGTGGCTACACCTTC.

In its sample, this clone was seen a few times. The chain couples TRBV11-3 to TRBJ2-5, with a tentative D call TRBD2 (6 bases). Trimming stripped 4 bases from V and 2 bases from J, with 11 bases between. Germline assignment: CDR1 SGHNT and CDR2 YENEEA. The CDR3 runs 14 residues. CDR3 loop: CASSYGGSQETQYF. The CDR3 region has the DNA TGTGCCAGCAGCTACGGGGGAAGTCAAGAGACCCAGTACTTC.

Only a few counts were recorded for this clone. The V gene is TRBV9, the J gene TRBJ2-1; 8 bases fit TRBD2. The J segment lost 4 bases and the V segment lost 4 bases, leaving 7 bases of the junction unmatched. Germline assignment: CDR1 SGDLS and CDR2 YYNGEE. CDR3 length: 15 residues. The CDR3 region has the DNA TGTGCCAGCAGCTCCCTTGTAGCGGGATACAATGAGCAGTTCTTC. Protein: CASSSLVAGYNEQFF.

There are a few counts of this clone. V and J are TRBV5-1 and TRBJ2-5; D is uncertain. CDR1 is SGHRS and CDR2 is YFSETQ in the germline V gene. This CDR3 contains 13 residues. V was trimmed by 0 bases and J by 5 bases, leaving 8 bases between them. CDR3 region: CASSLESAETQYF. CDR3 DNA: TGCGCCAGCAGCTTGGAGAGCGCGGAGACCCAGTACTTC. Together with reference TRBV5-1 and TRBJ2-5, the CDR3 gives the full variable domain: KAGVTQTPRYLIKTRGQQVTLSCSPISGHRSVSWYQQTPGQGLQFLFEYFSETQRNKGNFPGRFSGRQFSNSRSEMNVSTLELGDSALYLCASSLESAETQYFGPGTRLLVL.

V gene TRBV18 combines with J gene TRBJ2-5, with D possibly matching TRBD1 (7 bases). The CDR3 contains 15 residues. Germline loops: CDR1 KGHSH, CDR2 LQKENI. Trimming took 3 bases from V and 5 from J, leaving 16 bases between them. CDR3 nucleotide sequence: TGTGCCAGCTCACCTCTCGGACAGGAGGGGGAGACCCAGTACTTC. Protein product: CASSPLGQEGETQYF.

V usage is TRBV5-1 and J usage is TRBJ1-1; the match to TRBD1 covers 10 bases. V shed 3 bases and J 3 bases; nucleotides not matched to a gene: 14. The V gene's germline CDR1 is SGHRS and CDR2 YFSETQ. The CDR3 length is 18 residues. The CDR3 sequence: CASSSSIRTGGADTEAFF. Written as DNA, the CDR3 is TGCGCCAGCAGCTCCAGCATCCGGACAGGGGGAGCGGACACTGAAGCTTTCTTT.

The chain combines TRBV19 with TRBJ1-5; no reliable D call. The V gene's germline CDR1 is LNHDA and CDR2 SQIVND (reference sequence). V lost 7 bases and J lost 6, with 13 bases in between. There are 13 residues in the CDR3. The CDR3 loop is CASIGPVGQPQHF. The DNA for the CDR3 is TGTGCCAGTATTGGGCCAGTAGGTCAGCCCCAGCATTTT.

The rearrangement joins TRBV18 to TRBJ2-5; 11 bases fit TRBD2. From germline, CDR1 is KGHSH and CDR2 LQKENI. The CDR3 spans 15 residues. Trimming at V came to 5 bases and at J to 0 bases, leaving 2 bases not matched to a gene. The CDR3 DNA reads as TGTGCCAGCTCATCGACTAGCGGGAACCAAGAGACCCAGTACTTC. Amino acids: CASSSTSGNQETQYF.

The CDR3 DNA reads as TGTGCCAGCAGTGCGTCTAGCGGTTACAATGAGCAGTTCTTC. The encoded protein is CASSASSGYNEQFF. The rearrangement joins TRBV2 to TRBJ2-1; 7 bases agree with TRBD2. Germline V gene sequence: CDR1 SNHLY, CDR2 FYNNEI. CDR3 length equals 14 residues. Germline trimming cut 4 bases from V and 4 bases from J; bases unmatched to any gene: 4. The variable domain in full, with the rest retrieved from reference TRBV2 and TRBJ2-1, is EPEVTQTPSHQVTQMGQEVILRCVPISNHLYFYWYRQILGQKVEFLVSFYNNEISEKSEIFDDQFSVERPDGSNFTLKIRSTKLEDSAMYFCASSASSGYNEQFFGPGTRLTVL.

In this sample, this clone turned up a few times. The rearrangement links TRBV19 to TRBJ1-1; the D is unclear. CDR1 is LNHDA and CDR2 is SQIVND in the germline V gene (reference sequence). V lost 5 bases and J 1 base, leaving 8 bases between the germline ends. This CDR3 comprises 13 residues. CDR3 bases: TGTGCCAGTAGTTCATCAGAGAACACTGAAGCTTTCTTT. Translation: CASSSSENTEAFF.